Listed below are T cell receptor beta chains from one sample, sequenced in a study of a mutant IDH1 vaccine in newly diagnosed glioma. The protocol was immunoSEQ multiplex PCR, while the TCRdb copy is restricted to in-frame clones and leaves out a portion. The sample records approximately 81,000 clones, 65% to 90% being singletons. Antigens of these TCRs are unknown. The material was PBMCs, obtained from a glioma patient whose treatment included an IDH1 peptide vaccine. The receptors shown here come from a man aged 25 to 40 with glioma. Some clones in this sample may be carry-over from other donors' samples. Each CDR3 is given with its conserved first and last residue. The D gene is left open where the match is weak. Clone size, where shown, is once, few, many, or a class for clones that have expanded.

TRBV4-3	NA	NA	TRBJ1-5	CASSPQINQPQHF	TGCGCCAGCAGCCCTCAGATAAATCAGCCCCAGCATTTT
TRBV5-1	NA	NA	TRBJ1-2	CASSPTGSFYGYTF	TGCGCCAGCAGCCCCACTGGGAGCTTCTATGGCTACACCTTC
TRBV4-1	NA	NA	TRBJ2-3	CASSQGQWVGTDTQYF	TGCGCCAGCAGCCAAGGGCAATGGGTCGGGACAGATACGCAGTATTTT
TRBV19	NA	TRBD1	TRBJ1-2	CASSIFTGDYGYTF	TGTGCCAGTAGTATTTTCACAGGGGACTATGGCTACACCTTC
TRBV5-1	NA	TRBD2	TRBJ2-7	CASSFTSGTVYEQYF	TGCGCCAGCAGCTTCACTAGCGGGACAGTTTACGAGCAGTACTTC
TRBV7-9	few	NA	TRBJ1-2	CASSSDRYGYTF	TGTGCCAGCAGCTCAGACCGTTACGGCTACACCTTC
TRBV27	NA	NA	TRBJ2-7	CASSFSGGPGEQYF	TGTGCCAGCAGTTTCTCCGGGGGACCGGGGGAGCAGTACTTC
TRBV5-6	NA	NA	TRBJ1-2	CASSFLTEPFGYTF	TGTGCCAGCAGCTTTTTGACAGAGCCCTTCGGCTACACCTTC
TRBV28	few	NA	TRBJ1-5	CASTQGTVSNQPQHF	TGTGCCAGCACCCAAGGGACCGTCAGCAATCAGCCCCAGCATTTT
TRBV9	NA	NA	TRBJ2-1	CASSVGFSGNEQFF	TGTGCCAGCAGCGTAGGGTTTTCGGGCAATGAGCAGTTCTTC
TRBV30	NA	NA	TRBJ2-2	CAWSRQNTGELFF	TGTGCCTGGAGTCGACAGAACACCGGGGAGCTGTTTTTT
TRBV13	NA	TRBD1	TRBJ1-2	CASSLGGQGLYTF	TGTGCCAGCAGCTTGGGGGGACAGGGTCTTTACACCTTC
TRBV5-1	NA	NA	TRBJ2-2	CASSREGGTGELFF	TGCGCCAGCAGTCGTGAGGGTGGCACCGGGGAGCTGTTTTTT
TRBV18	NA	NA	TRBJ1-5	CASSPVGQGSSYQPQHF	TGTGCCAGCTCCCCCGTAGGGCAGGGGAGTTCGTATCAGCCCCAGCATTTT
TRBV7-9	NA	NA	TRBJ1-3	CASSLVVRGNTIYF	TGTGCCAGCAGCTTAGTAGTCCGCGGAAACACCATATATTTT
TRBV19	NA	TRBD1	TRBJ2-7	CASSPGQGAFHEQYF	TGTGCCAGTAGTCCGGGACAGGGTGCTTTCCACGAGCAGTACTTC
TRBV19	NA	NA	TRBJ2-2	CASKGFPTGELFF	TGTGCCAGTAAGGGATTCCCAACCGGGGAGCTGTTTTTT
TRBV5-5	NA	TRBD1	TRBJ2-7	CASSLAPGQGNRLAYF	TGTGCCAGCAGCTTGGCTCCGGGACAGGGCAACCGGTTGGCGTACTTC
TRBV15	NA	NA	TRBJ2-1	CATSWERPGGQFF	TGTGCCACCAGCTGGGAGCGGCCAGGAGGGCAGTTCTTC
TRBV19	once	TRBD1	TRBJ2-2	CASSIDGDRNTGELFF	TGTGCCAGTAGTATAGACGGGGACAGAAACACCGGGGAGCTGTTTTTT
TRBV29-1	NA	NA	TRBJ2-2	CSVGPSGSGTGELFF	TGCAGCGTTGGCCCGTCAGGGAGTGGTACCGGGGAGCTGTTTTTT
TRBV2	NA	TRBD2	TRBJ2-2	CASRPSGATGELFF	TGTGCCAGCAGGCCTAGCGGGGCCACCGGGGAGCTGTTTTTT